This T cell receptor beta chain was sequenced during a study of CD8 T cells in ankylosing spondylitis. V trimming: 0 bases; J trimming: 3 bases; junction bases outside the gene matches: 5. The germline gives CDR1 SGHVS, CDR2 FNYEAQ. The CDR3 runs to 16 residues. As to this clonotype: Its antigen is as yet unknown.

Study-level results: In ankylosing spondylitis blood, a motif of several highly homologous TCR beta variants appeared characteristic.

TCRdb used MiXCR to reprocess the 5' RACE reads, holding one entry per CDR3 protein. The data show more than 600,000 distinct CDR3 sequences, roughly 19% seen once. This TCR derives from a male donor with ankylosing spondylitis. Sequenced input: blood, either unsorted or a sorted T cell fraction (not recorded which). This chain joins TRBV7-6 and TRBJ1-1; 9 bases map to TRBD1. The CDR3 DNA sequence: TGTGCCAGCAGCTTAGCCGGGACAGGGACGGACACTGAAGCTTTCTTT. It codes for CASSLAGTGTDTEAFF.